This TCR beta chain was recovered during a study of cytomegalovirus exposure and HLA in healthy donors. CDR1 is MNHEY and CDR2 is SVGAGI in the germline V gene. The length of the CDR3 is 14 residues. The ends were cut back, 5 bases at V and 4 bases at J, with 9 bases in the middle. Both 60 Vbeta primers and 13 Jbeta primers went into the PCR. Generated by immunoSEQ multiplex PCR, the TCRdb table keeps only in-frame clones and is missing some. The sample shows about 90,000 clones, 65% of them seen only once. The sequence came from a woman aged 45-65 years in good health and CMV-seropositive. Material: PBMCs. This sequence joins TRBV6-5 and TRBJ1-6; tentatively, D is TRBD1 (5 bases). The CDR3 nucleotides read TGTGCCAGCAGTCAGAGACAGTATAATTCACCCCTCCACTTT. Its translation: CASSQRQYNSPLHF.